These 18 T cell receptor beta chains share one sample of origin, sequenced in a study of T cell clonality in common variable immunodeficiency. Generated by immunoSEQ multiplex PCR, the TCRdb table keeps only in-frame clones and is missing some. The data show 57,000 or so clones, with none appearing a single time. Sequenced sample: peripheral blood mononuclear cells. Receptors originate from a person between 18 and 75 years old in good health.

This clone was observed many times. The read ends 3 residues early relative to the CDR3; the germline J gene fills the gap. V and J are TRBV11-2 and TRBJ2-3, with D perhaps TRBD1 (5 bases). V lost 0 bases, J lost 3 bases, and 7 bases lay in between. CDR3 length: 14 amino acids. Germline V gives CDR1 SGHAT, CDR2 FQNNGV. The part of the CDR3 DNA that was read is TGTGCCAGCAGCTTAGATCAGGGAACAGATACG. Residues: CASSLDQGTDT. The full CDR3 reads CASSLDQGTDTQYF.

This clone was seen at least ten times. The DNA ends 3 residues before the CDR3 does, and the rest of the CDR3 is filled in from the germline J gene. V usage is TRBV19 and J usage is TRBJ2-1; 8 positions agree with TRBD2. Germline V gene data show CDR1 as LNHDA and CDR2 as SQIVND (reference sequence). J gave up 6 bases and V 5 bases, and 3 bases lay outside the gene matches. CDR3 length equals 13 residues. The CDR3 here is CASSFGTSNEQFF. The CDR3 bases that were read are TGTGCCAGTAGTTTCGGGACTAGCAATGAG.

This clone was seen at least ten times. A junction boundary mismatches the germline segment, possibly from a read error. Sequencing ends 3 residues short of the CDR3 end; the germline J gene provides the rest. V and J are TRBV4-2 and TRBJ2-2, with D perhaps TRBD2 (5 bases). The CDR3 has 16 residues. Germline V gene lookup returns CDR1 LGHNA and CDR2 YNFKEQ. The covered CDR3 bases are TGCGCCAGCAGCCAAGAGGTCCTAGCCGGAACCGGGGAG. Its translation: CASSQEVLAGTGE. The CDR3, in full, reads CASSQEVLAGTGELFF.

This clone was recorded many times. The read ends 3 residues shy of where the CDR3 ends; the end is completed using the germline J gene. The chain employs TRBV7-8 and TRBJ2-7; 8 bases line up with TRBD1. In germline, CDR1 is SGHVS, CDR2 FQNEAQ. V shed 5 bases, J shed 1 base, and the junction held 7 bases outside the gene matches. This CDR3 region has 15 residues. CDR3 bases read: TGTGCCAGCAGCCACAGGGGGAAGATGTCCTACGAG. Translating it yields CASSHRGKMSYE. The entire CDR3 sequence reads CASSHRGKMSYEQYF.

Many counts were recorded for this clone. The read ends 3 residues before the CDR3 terminus; that terminus is restored from the germline J gene. The chain has TRBV2 and TRBJ1-5; D may be TRBD1 (5 bases). The V end was cut by 0 bases, the J end by 6 bases, with 9 bases between. CDR1 and CDR2 from the germline V gene are SNHLY and FYNNEI. The length of the CDR3 is 14 residues. The CDR3 sequence is CASSEAHTGQPQHF. CDR3 DNA, as far as it was read: TGTGCCAGCAGTGAAGCCCATACAGGTCAGCCC. The variable domain in full, with the rest retrieved from reference TRBV2 and TRBJ1-5, is EPEVTQTPSHQVTQMGQEVILRCVPISNHLYFYWYRQILGQKVEFLVSFYNNEISEKSEIFDDQFSVERPDGSNFTLKIRSTKLEDSAMYFCASSEAHTGQPQHFGDGTRLSIL.

This clone was found many times. The read ends 3 residues early relative to the CDR3; the germline J gene fills the gap. J is TRBJ1-1 and V is TRBV5-1, with TRBD1 matching 7 bases. The CDR3 extends over 12 amino acids. The V gene's germline CDR1 is SGHRS and CDR2 YFSETQ. With 9 bases clipped from V and 4 bases from J, the junction kept 6 bases outside the gene matches. The CDR3 DNA, read in part, is TGCGCCAACAGTACAGGGGCCACTGAA. Translation: CANSTGATE. The full CDR3 reads CANSTGATEAFF.

This clone was recorded many times. The read ends 3 residues before the CDR3 terminus; that terminus is restored from the germline J gene. The gene calls are TRBV5-1 and TRBJ2-2; TRBD2 aligns across 11 bases. This CDR3 has 17 residues. Germline assignment: CDR1 SGHRS and CDR2 YFSETQ. The junction had 6 bases not matched to a gene; V was cut back by 4 bases and J by 1 base. The CDR3: CASSPKTSGVNTGELFF. CDR3 bases read: TGCGCCAGCAGCCCGAAGACTAGCGGGGTGAACACCGGGGAG. Full variable domain (outside the CDR3, taken from reference TRBV5-1 and TRBJ2-2): KAGVTQTPRYLIKTRGQQVTLSCSPISGHRSVSWYQQTPGQGLQFLFEYFSETQRNKGNFPGRFSGRQFSNSRSEMNVSTLELGDSALYLCASSPKTSGVNTGELFFGEGSRLTVL.

This clone was observed many times. CDR3 in amino acids: CSARDRRAGGGIQYF. CDR3 DNA, as far as it was read: TGCAGTGCTAGAGATCGGCGGGCTGGGGGGGGCATT. The gene calls are TRBV20-1 and TRBJ2-4; TRBD2 aligns across 7 bases. Sequencing ends 3 residues short of the CDR3 end; the germline J gene provides the rest. V dropped 0 bases and J dropped 9; count of bases not matched to a gene: 11. The CDR3 covers 15 residues. Germline V gene sequence: CDR1 DFQATT, CDR2 SNEGSKA (reference sequence).

Many counts were recorded for this clone. The read falls 3 residues short of the CDR3 end, and the missing part is taken from the germline J gene. J is TRBJ2-3 and V is TRBV5-1, with a weak D call TRBD2 (5 bases). CDR3 length: 15 amino acids. The germline gives CDR1 SGHRS, CDR2 YFSETQ. With 0 bases removed from V and 4 bases from J, the gap between germline ends came to 12 bases. The CDR3 loop is CASSLGTSTSDTQYF. The part of the CDR3 DNA that was read is TGCGCCAGCAGCTTGGGTACTAGTACCTCAGATACG.

This clone was detected many times. The read halts 3 residues ahead of the CDR3 end, with the missing end drawn from the germline J gene. The V and J genes are TRBV2 and TRBJ2-7, with 9 nucleotides matching TRBD2. Trimming cost V 7 bases and J 0 bases; bases outside gene matches: 4. This CDR3 is 14 amino acids long. The germline V gene has CDR1 SNHLY and CDR2 FYNNEI. The CDR3: CASKLAGSSYEQYF. Incomplete CDR3 DNA: TGTGCCAGCAAACTAGCGGGTAGCTCCTACGAG.

This clone was counted ten times or more. The read terminates 3 residues ahead of where the CDR3 ends, so the germline J gene completes it. The V call is TRBV18, the J call TRBJ2-6; 7 nucleotides match TRBD1. With V trimmed by 1 base and J by 0 bases, 3 bases remained unmatched. The CDR3 consists of 17 residues. CDR1 KGHSH and CDR2 LQKENI come from the germline V gene. The CDR3 sequence: CASSPRDSYSGANVLTF. The sequenced part of the CDR3 DNA is TGTGCCAGCTCACCACGGGACAGCTACTCTGGGGCCAACGTC.

Ten or more counts support this clone. The junction departs from the called germline gene at one end, perhaps through a read error. CDR3 region: CASSFWHQETQYF. The part of the CDR3 DNA that was read is TGCGCCAGCAGCTTTTGGCACCAAGAGACC. V and J are TRBV5-4 and TRBJ2-5; D is unclear. The sequenced fragment ends 3 residues before the CDR3 boundary, so the rest is inferred from the germline J gene. There are 13 residues in the CDR3. The V gene's germline CDR1 is SGHNT and CDR2 YYREEE (reference sequence).

At least ten counts were recorded for this clone. The read ends 3 residues before the CDR3 terminus; that terminus is restored from the germline J gene. The chain couples TRBV12-3 or TRBV12-4 to TRBJ1-1; tentative D call: TRBD1 (6 bases). CDR3 length: 14 residues. The V end lost 5 bases, the J end lost 5 bases, and 15 bases lay between the germline ends. CDR3 in amino acids: CASSPTGRGTEAFF. The CDR3 DNA, read in part, is TGTGCCAGCAGTCCGACAGGAAGGGGAACTGAA.

This clone was observed a few times. The CDR3 goes on 3 residues after the read ends, and that part is filled in from the germline J gene. The chain has TRBV30 and TRBJ1-1; the D is unclear. The CDR3 has 16 residues. In germline, CDR1 is GTSNPN, CDR2 SVGIG (reference sequence). CDR3 DNA (partial): TGTGCCTGGAGTGTGGGAGCGGGAGGACGCACAGATACG. This sequence encodes CAWSVGAGGRTDT. The entire CDR3 reads CAWSVGAGGRTDTAFF.

Of note for this clone: The CDR3 goes on 3 residues after the read ends, and that part is filled in from the germline J gene. This chain links TRBV7-9 with TRBJ2-3; no definite D call. This CDR3 region has 14 residues. Trimming cost V 5 bases and J 4 bases, with 13 bases left between them. CDR1 is SEHNR and CDR2 is FQNEAQ in the germline V gene (reference sequence). Here the CDR3 reads CASSAAARPDTQYF. The CDR3 bases that were read are TGTGCCAGCAGCGCAGCCGCTAGGCCAGATACG.

This clone was observed many times. The CDR3 is cut off 3 residues early in the read; its end comes from the germline J gene. This chain uses TRBV4-1 with TRBJ2-7, with D maybe TRBD1 (6 bases). The V and J ends lost 6 bases and 3 bases respectively, with 15 bases between them. The germline CDR1 and CDR2 sequences are MGHRA and YSYEKL. There are 14 residues in the CDR3. CDR3 protein: CASSRQAPNYEQYF. CDR3 DNA, as far as it was read: TGCGCCAGCAGTCGACAGGCTCCAAACTACGAG.

This clone was counted at least ten times. Incomplete CDR3 DNA: TGTGCCAGCAGCCACGACAGGGTCCGCAATGAG. It codes for CASSHDRVRNE. In full, the CDR3 reads CASSHDRVRNEQFF. V and J are TRBV4-2 and TRBJ2-1; TRBD1 matches 7 bases. The read falls 3 residues short of the CDR3 end, and the missing part is taken from the germline J gene. This CDR3 comprises 14 residues. Looked up from germline, CDR1 is LGHNA and CDR2 is YNFKEQ. Trimming at V came to 3 bases and at J to 6 bases, leaving 5 bases not matched to a gene.

This clone was seen at least ten times. Coverage ceases 3 residues before the CDR3 finishes, and the germline J gene fills in the end. The chain recombines TRBV10-3 with TRBJ1-3; TRBD1 agrees at 7 bases. The V gene end was trimmed by 6 bases and the J gene end by 1 base; junction bases not matched to a gene: 0. Germline loops: CDR1 ENHRY, CDR2 SYGVKD. The CDR3 has 13 residues. The CDR3 loop reads CAIRTGSGNTIYF. The part of the CDR3 DNA that was read is TGTGCCATCAGGACAGGGTCTGGAAACACC.